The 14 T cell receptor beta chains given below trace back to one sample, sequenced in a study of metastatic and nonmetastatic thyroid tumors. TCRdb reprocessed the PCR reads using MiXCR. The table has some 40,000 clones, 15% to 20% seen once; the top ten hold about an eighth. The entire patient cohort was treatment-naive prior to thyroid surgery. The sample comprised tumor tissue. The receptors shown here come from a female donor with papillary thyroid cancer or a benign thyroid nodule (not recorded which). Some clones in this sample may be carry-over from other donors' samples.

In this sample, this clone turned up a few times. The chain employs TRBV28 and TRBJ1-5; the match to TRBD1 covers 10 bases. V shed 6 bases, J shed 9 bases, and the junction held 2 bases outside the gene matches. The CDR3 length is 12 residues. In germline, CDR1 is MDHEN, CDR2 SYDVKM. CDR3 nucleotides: TGTGCCAGCAGGGACAGGGGGAGGCCCCAGCATTTT. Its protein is CASRDRGRPQHF.

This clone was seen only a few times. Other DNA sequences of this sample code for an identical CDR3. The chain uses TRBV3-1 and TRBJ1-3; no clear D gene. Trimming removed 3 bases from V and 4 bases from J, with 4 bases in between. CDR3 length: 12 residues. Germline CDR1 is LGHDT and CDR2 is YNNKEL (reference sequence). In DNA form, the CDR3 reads TGTGCCAGCAGCCACGGGGGAAACACCATATATTTT. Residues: CASSHGGNTIYF.

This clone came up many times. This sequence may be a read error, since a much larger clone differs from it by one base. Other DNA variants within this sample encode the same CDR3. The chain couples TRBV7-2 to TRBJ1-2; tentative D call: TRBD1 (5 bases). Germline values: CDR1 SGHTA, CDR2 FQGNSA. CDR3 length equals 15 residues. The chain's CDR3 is CASSSPWGGNYGYTF. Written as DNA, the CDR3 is TGTGCCAGCAGCTCCCCCTGGGGGGGGAACTATGGCTACACATTC.

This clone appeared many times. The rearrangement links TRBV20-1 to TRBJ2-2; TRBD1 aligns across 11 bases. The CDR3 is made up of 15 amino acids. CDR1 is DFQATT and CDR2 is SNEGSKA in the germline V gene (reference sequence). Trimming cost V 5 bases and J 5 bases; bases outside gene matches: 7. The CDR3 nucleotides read TGCAGTGCTGGAGGGACAGGGGGTACAACCGGGGAGCTGTTTTTT. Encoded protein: CSAGGTGGTTGELFF.

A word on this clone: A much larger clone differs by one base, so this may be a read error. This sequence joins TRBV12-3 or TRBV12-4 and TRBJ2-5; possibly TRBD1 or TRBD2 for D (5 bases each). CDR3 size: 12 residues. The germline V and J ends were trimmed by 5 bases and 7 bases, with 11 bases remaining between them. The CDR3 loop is CASSGGVLTQYF. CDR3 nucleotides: TGTGCCAGCAGTGGGGGTGTACTGACCCAGTACTTC.

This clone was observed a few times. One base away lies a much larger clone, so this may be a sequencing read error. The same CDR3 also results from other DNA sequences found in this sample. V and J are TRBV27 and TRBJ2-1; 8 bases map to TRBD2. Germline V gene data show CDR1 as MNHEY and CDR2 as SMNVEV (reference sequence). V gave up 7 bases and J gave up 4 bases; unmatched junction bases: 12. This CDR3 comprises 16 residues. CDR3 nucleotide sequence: TGTGCCAGCAAGACCTCCGGGACTAGTGGGTACAATGAGCAGTTCTTC. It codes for CASKTSGTSGYNEQFF.

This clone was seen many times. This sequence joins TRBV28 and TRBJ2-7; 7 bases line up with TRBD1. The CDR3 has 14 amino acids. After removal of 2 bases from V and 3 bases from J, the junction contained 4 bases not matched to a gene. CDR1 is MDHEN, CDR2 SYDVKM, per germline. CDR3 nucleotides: TGTGCCAGCAGTTTAATGGCAGGGGGCTACGAGCAGTACTTC. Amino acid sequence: CASSLMAGGYEQYF. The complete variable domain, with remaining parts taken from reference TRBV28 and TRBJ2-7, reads DVKVTQSSRYLVKRTGEKVFLECVQDMDHENMFWYRQDPGLGLRLIYFSYDVKMKEKGDIPEGYSVSREKKERFSLILESASTNQTSMYLCASSLMAGGYEQYFGPGTRLTVT.

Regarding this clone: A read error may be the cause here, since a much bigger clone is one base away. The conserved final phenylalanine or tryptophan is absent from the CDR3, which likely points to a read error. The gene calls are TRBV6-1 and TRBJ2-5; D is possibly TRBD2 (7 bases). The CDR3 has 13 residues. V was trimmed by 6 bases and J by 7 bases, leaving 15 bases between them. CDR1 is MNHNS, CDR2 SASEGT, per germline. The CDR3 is CASRGGAPGTQYL. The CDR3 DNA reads TGTGCCAGCAGGGGGGGGGCCCCCGGGACCCAGTACCTC.

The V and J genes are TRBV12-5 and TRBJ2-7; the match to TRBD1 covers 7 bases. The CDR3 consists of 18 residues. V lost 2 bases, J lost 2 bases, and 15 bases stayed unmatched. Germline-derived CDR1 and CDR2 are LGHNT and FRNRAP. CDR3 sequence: CASGLFFLDRCHTYEQYF. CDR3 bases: TGTGCTAGTGGTTTGTTTTTTTTGGACAGGTGTCATACCTACGAGCAGTACTTC. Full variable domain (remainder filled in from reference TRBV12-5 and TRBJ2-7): DARVTQTPRHKVTEMGQEVTMRCQPILGHNTVFWYRQTMMQGLELLAYFRNRAPLDDSGMPKDRFSAEMPDATLATLKIQPSEPRDSAVYFCASGLFFLDRCHTYEQYFGPGTRLTVT.

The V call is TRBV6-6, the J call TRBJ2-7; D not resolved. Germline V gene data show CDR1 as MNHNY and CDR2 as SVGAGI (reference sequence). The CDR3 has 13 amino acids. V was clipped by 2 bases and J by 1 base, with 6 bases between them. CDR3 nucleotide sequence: TGTGCCAGCAGTTACGGCGGTTCCTACGAGCAGTACTTC. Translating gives CASSYGGSYEQYF.

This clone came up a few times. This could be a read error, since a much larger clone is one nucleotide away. The CDR3 loop reads CASGKRYQDTQYF. The DNA for the CDR3 is TGTGCCAGTGGGAAGCGGTACCAAGATACCCAGTACTTC. The chain employs TRBV19 and TRBJ2-5, with D maybe TRBD2 (5 bases). In germline, CDR1 is LNHDA, CDR2 SQIVND (reference sequence). The CDR3 contains 13 residues.

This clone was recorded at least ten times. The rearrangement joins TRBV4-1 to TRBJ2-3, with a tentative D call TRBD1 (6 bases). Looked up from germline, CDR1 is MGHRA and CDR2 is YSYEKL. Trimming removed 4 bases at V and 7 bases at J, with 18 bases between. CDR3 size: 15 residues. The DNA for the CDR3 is TGCGCCAGCAGCCCCGACAGGAGTGAACGCCATACGCAGTATTTT. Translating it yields CASSPDRSERHTQYF.

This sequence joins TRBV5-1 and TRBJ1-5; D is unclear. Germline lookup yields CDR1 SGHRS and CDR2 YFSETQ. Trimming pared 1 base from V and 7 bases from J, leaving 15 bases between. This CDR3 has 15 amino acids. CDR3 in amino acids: CASSLYSGESQPQHF. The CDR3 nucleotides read TGCGCCAGCAGCTTGTATTCTGGGGAGTCCCAGCCCCAGCATTTT.

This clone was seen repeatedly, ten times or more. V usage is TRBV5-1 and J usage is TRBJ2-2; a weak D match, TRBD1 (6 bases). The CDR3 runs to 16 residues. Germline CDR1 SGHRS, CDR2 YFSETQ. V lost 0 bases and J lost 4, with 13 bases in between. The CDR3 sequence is CASSLAVDRTTGELFF. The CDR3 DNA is TGCGCCAGCAGCTTGGCCGTCGACAGGACCACCGGGGAGCTGTTTTTT.